The 2 T cell receptor beta chains given below trace back to one sample, sequenced in a study of blood T cell repertoires in COVID-19. Generated by immunoSEQ multiplex PCR, the TCRdb table keeps only in-frame clones and is missing some. The table shows tens of thousands of clones, with around 85% occurring only once. What was sequenced was peripheral blood. These receptors were obtained from a man aged 50 to 60 with active COVID-19.

The gene calls are TRBV7-2 and TRBJ1-2; weak D call: TRBD1 (6 bases). Trimming left V 3 bases short and J 6 bases short, with 11 bases between. The CDR3 contains 13 residues. Germline V lookup: CDR1 SGHTA, CDR2 FQGNSA. For the CDR3, the DNA is TGTGCCAGCAGCTTGAACCGGGACAATGGCTACACCTTC. Encoded protein: CASSLNRDNGYTF.

The rearrangement links TRBV7-8 to TRBJ2-3; TRBD2 matches at 10 bases. Germline CDR1 SGHVS, CDR2 FQNEAQ. V lost 6 bases, J lost 8 bases, and 11 bases stayed unmatched. This CDR3 contains 15 residues. Here the CDR3 reads CASRERGGRVGTQYF. CDR3 sequence (DNA): TGTGCCAGCAGAGAGCGGGGGGGCCGGGTAGGTACGCAGTATTTT.